One sample yielded the 30 T cell receptor beta chains listed below, sequenced in a study of blood T cell repertoires in COVID-19. The data were produced by immunoSEQ multiplex PCR, yet TCRdb's version contains in-frame clones alone and is incomplete. The sample shows approximately 250,000 clones, roughly nine tenths of them seen only once. Sequencing input: peripheral blood. All receptors come from a woman aged 55-75 years who had recovered from COVID-19.

The rearrangement joins TRBV9 to TRBJ1-3; 9 bases fit TRBD1. CDR1 SGDLS and CDR2 YYNGEE come from the germline V gene. Losses at the gene ends were 1 base for V and 0 bases for J; bases not matched to a gene: 11. There are 19 residues in the CDR3. The CDR3 DNA is TGTGCCAGCAGCGTACTGCCTGGGGCACAGGGGGCCTCTGGAAACACCATATATTTT. It codes for CASSVLPGAQGASGNTIYF.

The chain joins TRBV4-1 to TRBJ1-3; D gene unclear. The CDR3 contains 16 residues. V was pared by 1 base and J by 1 base, with 11 bases between. Germline loops: CDR1 MGHRA, CDR2 YSYEKL. CDR3 in DNA: TGCGCCAGCAGCCAAGTGGTTAGCGTTTCTGGAAACACCATATATTTT. Its protein product is CASSQVVSVSGNTIYF.

This clone was found many times. The CDR3 DNA is TGTGCCAGTAGTAGGGGACAGGGTAGGTATGAGCAGTTCTTC. This encodes CASSRGQGRYEQFF. The chain combines TRBV19 with TRBJ2-1; TRBD1 agrees at 9 bases. The CDR3 has 14 amino acids. Germline assignment: CDR1 LNHDA and CDR2 SQIVND (reference sequence). Trimming took 4 bases from V and 8 from J; bases not matched to a gene: 6.

The chain joins TRBV19 to TRBJ2-1, with D possibly TRBD2 on 6 matching bases. V shed 3 bases and J shed 4 bases, with 16 bases lying between them. This CDR3 has 16 amino acids. Germline assignment: CDR1 LNHDA and CDR2 SQIVND (reference sequence). CDR3 in DNA: TGTGCCAGTAGTATCGACCGGGCAGGGAGGTACAATGAGCAGTTCTTC. The encoded protein is CASSIDRAGRYNEQFF.

V usage is TRBV20-1 and J usage is TRBJ2-3; perhaps TRBD1 as D (5 bases). V was clipped by 5 bases and J by 6 bases, with 9 bases between them. In germline, CDR1 is DFQATT, CDR2 SNEGSKA (reference sequence). The CDR3 has 11 amino acids. The CDR3 DNA reads TGCAGTGCTCCCGCAGGGGATACGCAGTATTTT. Protein: CSAPAGDTQYF.

The rearrangement links TRBV7-9 to TRBJ1-2; D not certain. The V gene's germline CDR1 is SEHNR and CDR2 FQNEAQ (reference sequence). Trimming left V 5 bases short and J 6 bases short, with 7 bases between. CDR3 length: 11 amino acids. The CDR3 region has the DNA TGTGCCAGCAGCCCCCGGGATGGCTACACCTTC. It yields the protein CASSPRDGYTF. The full variable domain, its missing parts supplied by reference TRBV7-9 and TRBJ1-2, is DTGVSQNPRHKITKRGQNVTFRCDPISEHNRLYWYRQTLGQGPEFLTYFQNEAQLEKSRLLSDRFSAERPKGSFSTLEIQRTEQGDSAMYLCASSPRDGYTFGSGTRLTVV.

The chain recombines TRBV19 with TRBJ1-6; no clear D. Germline loops: CDR1 LNHDA, CDR2 SQIVND (reference sequence). The V end lost 2 bases, the J end lost 7 bases, and 12 bases lay between the germline ends. The CDR3 runs 15 residues. This CDR3 is CASSIPGFPNSPLHF. For the CDR3, the DNA is TGTGCCAGTAGTATACCGGGGTTCCCAAATTCACCCCTCCACTTT.

Worth noting for this clone: This specimen includes other DNA sequences encoding the same CDR3. The chain joins TRBV7-2 to TRBJ1-6; unclear D gene. Germline V gene sequence: CDR1 SGHTA, CDR2 FQGNSA. The CDR3 runs to 11 residues. V was clipped by 8 bases and J by 7 bases, with 6 bases between them. CDR3 coding DNA: TGTGCCAGCTCCCAGAATTCACCCCTCCACTTT. As protein: CASSQNSPLHF.

The chain combines TRBV28 with TRBJ1-3; possible D gene TRBD1, 5 bases. Germline V gives CDR1 MDHEN, CDR2 SYDVKM. V lost 4 bases to trimming and J lost 3 bases, with 16 bases between them. The CDR3 is 16 residues long. The CDR3 nucleotides are TGTGCCAGCAGTTCCCCGGGCAGGGTGATTGGAAACACCATATATTTT. Encoded protein: CASSSPGRVIGNTIYF.

The gene calls are TRBV5-1 and TRBJ2-2; D is unclear. V lost 7 bases, J lost 0 bases, and 10 bases lay in between. Per germline, CDR1 SGHRS and CDR2 YFSETQ. This CDR3 has 14 amino acids. The CDR3 DNA sequence: TGCGCCAGCCGAGAGGCCGCGAACACCGGGGAGCTGTTTTTT. It yields the protein CASREAANTGELFF.

The chain employs TRBV5-4 and TRBJ1-2, with 9 bases aligning to TRBD1. The J segment lost 8 bases and the V segment lost 4 bases, leaving 6 bases of the junction unmatched. Germline lookup yields CDR1 SGHNT and CDR2 YYREEE (reference sequence). This CDR3 has 13 amino acids. The CDR3 DNA sequence: TGTGCCAGCAGCACCGGGACAGGGCGCGGCTACACCTTC. Translating it yields CASSTGTGRGYTF.

The gene calls are TRBV4-1 and TRBJ1-5; 7 nucleotides line up with TRBD1. The CDR3 contains 17 residues. Germline V CDR1 and CDR2: MGHRA, YSYEKL. The V gene end was trimmed by 1 base and the J gene end by 1 base; junction bases not matched to a gene: 7. The CDR3 sequence: CASSQGPGGHSNQPQHF. CDR3 coding DNA: TGCGCCAGCAGCCAAGGTCCAGGGGGGCACAGCAATCAGCCCCAGCATTTT.

The V call is TRBV18, the J call TRBJ1-6; 8 bases match TRBD1. The germline gives CDR1 KGHSH, CDR2 LQKENI. V shed 3 bases and J 10 bases; nucleotides not matched to a gene: 11. The CDR3 is 16 amino acids. CDR3 bases: TGTGCCAGCTCACCCCCGGGACAGGCATTAATCTCACCCCTCCACTTT. Residues: CASSPPGQALISPLHF.

This clone was recorded only once. The V and J genes are TRBV19 and TRBJ1-1, with D perhaps matching TRBD1 (6 bases). V lost 5 bases to trimming and J lost 0 bases, with 10 bases between them. The CDR3 extends over 14 amino acids. The germline V gene encodes CDR1 LNHDA and CDR2 SQIVND (reference sequence). CDR3 protein: CASSQGHLNTEAFF. In DNA, the CDR3 is TGTGCCAGTAGTCAGGGACACTTGAACACTGAAGCTTTCTTT.

V and J are TRBV19 and TRBJ2-2, with a tentative D call TRBD2 (7 bases). Per germline, CDR1 LNHDA and CDR2 SQIVND (reference sequence). The CDR3 is 15 amino acids. V lost 7 bases and J lost 8, with 20 bases in between. The CDR3 spells CASTPGGGGIGELFF. CDR3 nucleotides: TGTGCCAGTACCCCGGGCGGGGGCGGAATTGGGGAGCTGTTTTTT.

This chain uses TRBV5-6 with TRBJ2-5, with 7 bases that match TRBD1. V lost 4 bases, J lost 8 bases, and 14 bases stayed unmatched. This CDR3 has 15 residues. Germline V lookup: CDR1 SGHDT, CDR2 YYEEEE. CDR3 nucleotides: TGTGCCAGCAGCGCCTCCGGGACAGCCTCGACCACCCAGTACTTC. Its protein product is CASSASGTASTTQYF. Looking up the rest from reference TRBV5-6 and TRBJ2-5 gives the full variable domain: DAGVTQSPTHLIKTRGQQVTLRCSPKSGHDTVSWYQQALGQGPQFIFQYYEEEERQRGNFPDRFSGHQFPNYSSELNVNALLLGDSALYLCASSASGTASTTQYFGPGTRLLVL.

This chain connects TRBV4-1 to TRBJ2-7; 7 positions agree with TRBD2. CDR1 is MGHRA and CDR2 is YSYEKL in the germline V gene. The CDR3 extends over 16 amino acids. J lost 4 bases, V lost 0 bases, and 9 bases had no gene match. The DNA for the CDR3 is TGCGCCAGCAGCCAAGATCCCGGGGGGACCGGGTACGAGCAGTACTTC. Residues: CASSQDPGGTGYEQYF.

The CDR3 protein is CAISDQAAALYEQYF. The DNA for the CDR3 is TGTGCCATCAGTGATCAGGCAGCCGCCCTTTACGAGCAGTACTTC. The V call is TRBV10-3, the J call TRBJ2-7; D call uncertain. The CDR3 covers 15 residues. V lost 3 bases and J lost 4, with 16 bases in between. From germline, CDR1 is ENHRY and CDR2 SYGVKD.

The chain has TRBV6-6 and TRBJ1-2; perhaps TRBD1 as D (6 bases). The V gene lost 7 bases and the J gene lost 8 bases, with 17 bases spanning the gap. The CDR3 consists of 13 residues. Per the germline V gene, CDR1 is MNHNY and CDR2 is SVGAGI (reference sequence). The CDR3: CASTLTGFEGYTF. CDR3 in DNA: TGTGCCAGCACTCTGACAGGTTTTGAGGGCTACACCTTC.

This clone was observed a single time. V and J are TRBV28 and TRBJ1-4, with TRBD1 as a possible D gene (6 bases). Germline CDR1 MDHEN, CDR2 SYDVKM. V dropped 6 bases and J dropped 17 bases, with 16 bases sitting between them. This CDR3 region has 11 residues. The chain's CDR3 is CASRWTGTFFF. In DNA, the CDR3 is TGTGCCAGCAGATGGACCGGGACATTTTTTTTT. The whole variable domain, remainder taken from reference TRBV28 and TRBJ1-4, is DVKVTQSSRYLVKRTGEKVFLECVQDMDHENMFWYRQDPGLGLRLIYFSYDVKMKEKGDIPEGYSVSREKKERFSLILESASTNQTSMYLCASRWTGTFFFGSGTQLSVL.

The chain couples TRBV19 to TRBJ1-2; TRBD1 agrees at 9 bases. The CDR3 is made up of 14 amino acids. J was trimmed by 7 bases and V by 2 bases; bases with no gene match: 5. CDR1 and CDR2 (germline): LNHDA, SQIVND (reference sequence). The CDR3 region is CASSILGTGLGYTF. The CDR3 DNA follows: TGTGCCAGTAGTATACTCGGGACAGGGCTTGGCTACACCTTC. The entire variable domain, with the rest obtained from reference TRBV19 and TRBJ1-2, is as follows: DGGITQSPKYLFRKEGQNVTLSCEQNLNHDAMYWYRQDPGQGLRLIYYSQIVNDFQKGDIAEGYSVSREKKESFPLTVTSAQKNPTAFYLCASSILGTGLGYTFGSGTRLTVV.

This chain uses TRBV3-1 (or the pseudogene TRBV3-2) with TRBJ2-7, with D perhaps TRBD2 (6 bases). CDR1 and CDR2 from the germline V gene are LGHDT and YNNKEL (reference sequence). Trimming left V 3 bases short and J 6 bases short, with 12 bases between. CDR3 length: 13 residues. CDR3 loop: CASSQPRGGEQYF. In DNA, the CDR3 is TGTGCCAGCAGCCAGCCCCGGGGAGGCGAGCAGTACTTC.

The chain recombines TRBV19 with TRBJ1-3, with D possibly TRBD1 on 6 matching bases. There are 16 residues in the CDR3. Germline V CDR1 and CDR2: LNHDA, SQIVND (reference sequence). The germline V and J ends were trimmed by 6 bases and 0 bases, with 15 bases remaining between them. The CDR3 loop reads CASSEDRPYSGNTIYF. CDR3 DNA sequence: TGTGCCAGTAGCGAGGACAGACCTTACTCTGGAAACACCATATATTTT.

This chain uses TRBV5-4 with TRBJ1-2, with D possibly being TRBD1 (6 bases). The V and J ends lost 0 bases and 3 bases respectively, with 9 bases between them. The CDR3 is made up of 14 amino acids. Germline CDR1 reads SGHNT; CDR2 reads YYREEE (reference sequence). Here the CDR3 reads CASSLAAGDYGYTF. The DNA for the CDR3 is TGTGCCAGCAGCTTGGCGGCAGGGGACTATGGCTACACCTTC.

J is TRBJ2-2 and V is TRBV7-9; 7 bases match TRBD2. The CDR3 loop spans 15 amino acids. After removal of 6 bases from V and 8 bases from J, the junction contained 12 bases not matched to a gene. Germline assignment: CDR1 SEHNR and CDR2 FQNEAQ (reference sequence). DNA for the CDR3: TGTGCCAGCAGTGGTCAGGAGCGGGGAGGAGGGGAGCTGTTTTTT. It specifies CASSGQERGGGELFF. The full variable domain, completed using reference TRBV7-9 and TRBJ2-2, is DTGVSQNPRHKITKRGQNVTFRCDPISEHNRLYWYRQTLGQGPEFLTYFQNEAQLEKSRLLSDRFSAERPKGSFSTLEIQRTEQGDSAMYLCASSGQERGGGELFFGEGSRLTVL.

V is TRBV3-1 (or the pseudogene TRBV3-2) and J is TRBJ1-6, with TRBD1 as a possible D gene (5 bases). This CDR3 has 14 residues. The V end lost 1 base, the J end lost 13 bases, and 14 bases lay between the germline ends. Germline CDR1 reads LGHDT; CDR2 reads YNNKEL (reference sequence). CDR3 bases: TGTGCCAGCAGCCAAGCCGACCGACAGAACCCCCTCCACTTT. It yields the protein CASSQADRQNPLHF.

V gene TRBV2 combines with J gene TRBJ1-1; TRBD1 is a possible D gene (6 bases). The CDR3 runs 15 residues. V lost 8 bases, J lost 4 bases, and 20 bases lay in between. The germline V gene has CDR1 SNHLY and CDR2 FYNNEI. CDR3 DNA: TGTGCCAGCTCGGGACAAGGGGCTTTGAGCACTGAAGCTTTCTTT. Its translation is CASSGQGALSTEAFF.

The chain links TRBV28 to TRBJ1-2; D gene ambiguous. The germline V gene encodes CDR1 MDHEN and CDR2 SYDVKM. CDR3 size: 12 residues. V lost 7 bases, J lost 8 bases, and 14 bases lay in between. The CDR3 is CASTDMYRGYTF. The CDR3 nucleotides are TGTGCCAGCACCGACATGTACAGAGGCTACACCTTC.

The V gene is TRBV27, the J gene TRBJ2-5; unclear D gene. Germline V CDR1 and CDR2: MNHEY, SMNVEV (reference sequence). Trimming pared 3 bases from V and 2 bases from J, leaving 7 bases between. The CDR3 loop spans 13 amino acids. CDR3 sequence (DNA): TGTGCCAGCAGTTTGGGCAGACAAGAGACCCAGTACTTC. Its translation is CASSLGRQETQYF.

The chain is built from TRBV11-2 and TRBJ2-7; 7 positions agree with TRBD1. This CDR3 has 15 amino acids. Trimming cost V 5 bases and J 0 bases; bases outside gene matches: 7. The germline gives CDR1 SGHAT, CDR2 FQNNGV. CDR3 loop: CASSLTGISSYEQYF. Written as DNA, the CDR3 is TGTGCCAGCAGCCTGACAGGGATAAGCTCCTACGAGCAGTACTTC.